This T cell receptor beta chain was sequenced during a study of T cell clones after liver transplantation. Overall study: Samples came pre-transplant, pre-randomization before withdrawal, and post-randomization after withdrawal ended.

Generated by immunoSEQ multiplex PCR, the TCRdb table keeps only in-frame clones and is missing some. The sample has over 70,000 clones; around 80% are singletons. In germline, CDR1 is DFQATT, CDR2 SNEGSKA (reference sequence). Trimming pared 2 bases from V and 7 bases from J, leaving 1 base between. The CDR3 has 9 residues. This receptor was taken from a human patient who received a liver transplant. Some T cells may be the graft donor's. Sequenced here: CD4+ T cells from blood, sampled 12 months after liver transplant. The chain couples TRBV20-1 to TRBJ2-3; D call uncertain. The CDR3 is CSARNTQYF. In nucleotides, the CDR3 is TGCAGTGCTAGAAATACGCAGTATTTT.